One sample yielded the 17 T cell receptor beta chains listed below, sequenced in a study of post-analysis software for immune sequencing data. These receptors have no identified antigens. Unique-molecular-identifier-tagged TCR beta cDNA libraries were used. TCRdb reprocessed the PCR reads via MiXCR and lists one record per CDR3 protein. The sample records 500,000 to 600,000 distinct CDR3 sequences, about 40% being singletons. Study-wide results and caveats: Patients carried a handful of TRBV segments more frequently than controls did, and TRBV5-6, TRBV5-1 and TRBV20-1 were among them.

The source material was blood. The receptors were gathered from a girl under 18 with multiple sclerosis.

This chain links TRBV20-1 with TRBJ2-5; D is perhaps TRBD1 (5 bases). Germline V lookup: CDR1 DFQATT, CDR2 SNEGSKA (reference sequence). The CDR3 covers 16 residues. Between the trimmed V and J ends, which lost 4 bases and 4 bases, there was a span of 22 bases. CDR3 sequence: CSAKVGRELNRETQYF. The CDR3 nucleotides are TGCAGTGCTAAAGTGGGGCGAGAGCTTAACCGAGAGACCCAGTACTTC.

This clonotype was counted only a few times. V gene TRBV6-5 combines with J gene TRBJ1-5, with no clear D. Germline CDR1 and CDR2: MNHEY and SVGAGI. V lost 5 bases and J 2 bases, leaving 10 bases between the germline ends. The CDR3 loop spans 14 amino acids. The CDR3 coding sequence is TGTGCCAGCAGTCCACCCGGGGGCAATCAGCCCCAGCATTTT. Its translation: CASSPPGGNQPQHF.

The V gene is TRBV6-2 or TRBV6-3, the J gene TRBJ1-2, with D hard to call. CDR3 size: 14 residues. V gave up 0 bases and J gave up 4 bases, with 9 bases separating them. CDR1 and CDR2 (germline): MNHEY, SVGEGT. CDR3 DNA sequence: TGTGCCAGCAGTTACTCGGCAGGACGCTATGGCTACACCTTC. Translating it yields CASSYSAGRYGYTF.

The chain combines TRBV12-3 or TRBV12-4 with TRBJ2-1; 8 positions match TRBD2. The V segment lost 4 bases and the J segment 9 bases; nucleotides outside the gene matches: 5. The CDR3 spans 13 residues. DNA of the CDR3: TGTGCCAGCAGTTGGGGACTAGTCGGTGAGCAGTTCTTC. Amino acids: CASSWGLVGEQFF.

The chain combines TRBV6-5 with TRBJ2-5, with 8 bases identical to TRBD1. The assigned J gene may be wrong: the sequence end matches TRBJ2-7 better. Germline V gives CDR1 MNHEY, CDR2 SVGAGI. This CDR3 region has 19 residues. The CDR3 coding sequence is TGTGCCAGCAGTTACCGTTTTTGGACTGAACAGGGGGATGGATACGAGCAGTACTTC. This translates into CASSYRFWTEQGDGYEQYF.

CDR3 amino acids: CASRDRAHNSPLHF. The CDR3 DNA reads as TGTGCCAGCAGGGACAGAGCACATAATTCACCCCTCCACTTT. The chain is built from TRBV6-4 and TRBJ1-6; weak D call: TRBD1 (6 bases). CDR3 size: 14 residues. Trimming cost V 6 bases and J 5 bases, with 11 bases left between them. Germline-derived CDR1 and CDR2 are MRHNA and SNTAGT.

The rearrangement joins TRBV12-3 or TRBV12-4 to TRBJ2-1; possibly TRBD1 for D (6 bases). Trimming shortened V by 5 bases and J by 15 bases, and 20 bases separated the two germline ends. CDR3 length equals 13 residues. The CDR3 is CASSGVGAERLFF. The CDR3 DNA sequence: TGTGCCAGCAGTGGGGTGGGGGCGGAGCGGTTGTTCTTC.

The table lists this clonotype with a few counts. This chain uses TRBV4-1 with TRBJ2-1; the D gene is possibly TRBD2 (5 bases). This CDR3 contains 15 residues. Between the trimmed V and J ends, which lost 6 bases and 9 bases, there was a span of 21 bases. Germline lookup yields CDR1 MGHRA and CDR2 YSYEKL. CDR3 residues: CASRPKGEGTTEQFF. DNA for the CDR3: TGCGCCAGCAGGCCCAAGGGAGAGGGTACAACTGAGCAGTTCTTC.

The gene calls are TRBV10-3 and TRBJ1-2, with a possible D match to TRBD1 (5 bases). Germline CDR1 ENHRY, CDR2 SYGVKD. V lost 0 bases and J 6 bases, leaving 11 bases between the germline ends. The CDR3 is 14 residues long. The CDR3 loop is CAISESAGKDGYTF. The CDR3 nucleotides are TGTGCCATCAGTGAGTCAGCAGGGAAAGATGGCTACACCTTC.

This clonotype was detected once. The gene calls are TRBV2 and TRBJ1-2; D is unresolved. In germline, CDR1 is SNHLY, CDR2 FYNNEI. CDR3 length: 13 residues. The V end was cut by 8 bases, the J end by 4 bases, with 14 bases between. For the CDR3, the DNA is TGTGCCAGCGTCAGCCTTGGAGGCTATGGCTACACCTTC. The encoded protein is CASVSLGGYGYTF.

The chain carries TRBV12-3 or TRBV12-4 and TRBJ2-7; 15 bases match TRBD2. Trimming at V came to 6 bases and at J to 4 bases, leaving 4 bases not matched to a gene. CDR3 length: 15 amino acids. The CDR3 loop reads CASSTGTSGRYEQYF. The CDR3 coding sequence is TGTGCCAGCAGCACTGGGACTAGCGGGAGGTACGAGCAGTACTTC.

The V gene is TRBV12-3 or TRBV12-4, the J gene TRBJ1-1; 9 bases are a match to TRBD1. Trimming at V came to 5 bases and at J to 1 base, leaving 8 bases not matched to a gene. The CDR3 is 16 residues long. The CDR3 sequence is CASSLTGQGGNTEAFF. The CDR3 coding sequence is TGTGCCAGCAGTCTCACGGGACAGGGTGGGAACACTGAAGCTTTCTTT.

This clonotype was recorded a few times. V and J are TRBV7-4 and TRBJ2-7; TRBD1 or TRBD2 may be the D gene (5 bases each). CDR3 size: 16 residues. The germline CDR1 and CDR2 sequences are SGHVT and SQSDAQ. The V end was cut by 4 bases, the J end by 3 bases, with 19 bases between. DNA for the CDR3: TGTGCCAGCAGCTGCCCCCAGGAACAGGAGGTCTACGAGCAGTACTTC. It codes for CASSCPQEQEVYEQYF.

Concerning this clonotype itself: One end of the junction fails to match germline, which may point to a read error. The chain links TRBV7-8 to TRBJ1-5, with D perhaps TRBD1 (6 bases). The germline V gene encodes CDR1 SGHVS and CDR2 FQNEAQ. CDR3 length: 15 amino acids. The CDR3 sequence is CTSSFYRVPDQPQHF. The CDR3 DNA follows: TGTACCAGCAGCTTTTACAGGGTGCCCGATCAGCCCCAGCATTTT. The full variable domain, completed using reference TRBV7-8 and TRBJ1-5, is GAGVSQSPRYKVAKRGQDVALRCDPISGHVSLFWYQQALGQGPEFLTYFQNEAQLDKSGLPSDRFFAERPEGSVSTLKIQRTQQEDSAVYLCTSSFYRVPDQPQHFGDGTRLSIL.

The chain combines TRBV5-1 with TRBJ2-3; 12 nucleotides match TRBD2. The CDR3 consists of 17 residues. Germline V CDR1 and CDR2: SGHRS, YFSETQ. V lost 4 bases to trimming and J lost 6 bases; unmatched junction nucleotides: 12. This chain's CDR3 is CASSPVTSGGVVDTQYF. The CDR3, as DNA: TGCGCCAGCAGCCCCGTGACTAGCGGGGGTGTCGTGGATACGCAGTATTTT.

This clonotype appeared a few times. The junction does not match germline at one end; this may be a read error. The V gene is TRBV20-1, the J gene TRBJ2-5; D possibly corresponds to TRBD2 (6 bases). Germline V CDR1 and CDR2: DFQATT, SNEGSKA (reference sequence). This CDR3 region has 12 residues. CDR3 sequence (DNA): TGCAGTGCTAGTTCCCCGGGGGAGATCCAGTACTTC. Amino acid sequence: CSASSPGEIQYF.

This clonotype was counted a few times. The chain couples TRBV7-9 to TRBJ2-7, with 7 bases identical to TRBD1. V lost 4 bases, J lost 3 bases, and 6 bases stayed unmatched. CDR3 length equals 14 residues. Germline loops: CDR1 SEHNR, CDR2 FQNEAQ (reference sequence). The CDR3 reads CASSSRDSIYEQYF. As DNA, the CDR3 is TGTGCCAGCAGCTCCCGGGACAGCATCTACGAGCAGTACTTC.